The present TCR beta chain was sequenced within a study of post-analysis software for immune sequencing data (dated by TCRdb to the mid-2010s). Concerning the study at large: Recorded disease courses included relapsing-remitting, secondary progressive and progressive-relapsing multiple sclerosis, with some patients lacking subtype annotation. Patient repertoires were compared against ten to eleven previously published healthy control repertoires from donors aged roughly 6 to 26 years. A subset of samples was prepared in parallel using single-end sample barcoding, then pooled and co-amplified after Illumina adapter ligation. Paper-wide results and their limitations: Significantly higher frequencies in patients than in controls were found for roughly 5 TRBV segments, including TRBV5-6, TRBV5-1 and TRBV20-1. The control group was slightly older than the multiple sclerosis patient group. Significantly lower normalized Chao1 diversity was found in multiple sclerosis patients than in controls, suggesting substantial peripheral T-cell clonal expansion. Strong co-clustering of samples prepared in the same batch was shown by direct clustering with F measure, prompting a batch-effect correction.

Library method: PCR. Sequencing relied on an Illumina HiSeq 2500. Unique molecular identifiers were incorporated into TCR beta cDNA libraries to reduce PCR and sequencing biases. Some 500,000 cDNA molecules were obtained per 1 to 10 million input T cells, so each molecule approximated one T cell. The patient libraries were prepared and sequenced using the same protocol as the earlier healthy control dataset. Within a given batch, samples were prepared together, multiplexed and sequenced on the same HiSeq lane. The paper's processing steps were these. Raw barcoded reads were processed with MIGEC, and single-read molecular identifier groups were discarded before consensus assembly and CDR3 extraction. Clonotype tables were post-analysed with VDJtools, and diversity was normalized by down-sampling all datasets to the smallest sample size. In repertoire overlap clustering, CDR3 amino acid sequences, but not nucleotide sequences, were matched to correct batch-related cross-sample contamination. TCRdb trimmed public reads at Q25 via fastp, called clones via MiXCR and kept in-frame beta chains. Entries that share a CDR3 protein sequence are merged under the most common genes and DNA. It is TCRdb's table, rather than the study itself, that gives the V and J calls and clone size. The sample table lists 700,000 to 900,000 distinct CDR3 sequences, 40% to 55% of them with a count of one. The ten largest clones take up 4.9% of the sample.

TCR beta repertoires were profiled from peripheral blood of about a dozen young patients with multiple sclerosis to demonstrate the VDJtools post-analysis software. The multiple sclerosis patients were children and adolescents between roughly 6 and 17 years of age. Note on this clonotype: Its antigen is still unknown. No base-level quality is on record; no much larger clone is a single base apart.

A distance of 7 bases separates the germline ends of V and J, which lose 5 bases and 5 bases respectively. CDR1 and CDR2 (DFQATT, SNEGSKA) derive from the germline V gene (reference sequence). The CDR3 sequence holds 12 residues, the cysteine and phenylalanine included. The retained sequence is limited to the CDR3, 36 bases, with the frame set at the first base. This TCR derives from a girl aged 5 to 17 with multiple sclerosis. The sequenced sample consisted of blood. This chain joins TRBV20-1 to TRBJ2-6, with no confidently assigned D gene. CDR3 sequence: CSAPQRANVLTF. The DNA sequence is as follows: TGCAGTGCTCCCCAGCGGGCCAACGTCCTGACTTTC.